This TCR beta chain was identified during a study of blood T cell repertoires in COVID-19. About the research overall: Donors in the United States, Italy and Spain gave samples during acute or convalescent COVID-19. PBMCs, B-cell-depleted T cells, or T cells were the source of the cDNA or gDNA that made up the material.

Some clones are missing from TCRdb's copy, which holds only in-frame ones; the method was immunoSEQ multiplex PCR. Counted here are around 100,000 clones, approximately 84% occurring once; the ten biggest clones make up about 1.6%. V shed 10 bases and J shed 7 bases, with 16 bases lying between them. This CDR3 region has 13 residues. Germline V gene data show CDR1 as MNHEY and CDR2 as SVGAGI. The chain is built from TRBV6-5 and TRBJ2-2; unclear D gene. Sequencing used peripheral blood. This receptor was taken from a man aged 50 to 60 with acute or convalescent COVID-19. CDR3 protein: CATLPFLSGELFF. The CDR3 bases are TGTGCCACCTTGCCATTTCTCAGCGGGGAGCTGTTTTTT.